This TCR beta chain derives from a study of cytomegalovirus exposure and HLA in healthy donors. This CDR3 region has 15 residues. Germline CDR1 is SQVTM and CDR2 is ANQGSEA. V was cut by 0 bases and J by 4 bases, with 13 bases left in between. Regarding donors, all were healthy bone marrow donors. Notes on the study in general: Earlier analysis looked at TCR beta V segments, and most were productive about 90% or about 30% of the time. There were some public TCRs occurring in many donors, but most TCR sequences were rare.

Remarks on this clone: Its target is unknown.

The PCR had 60 Vbeta and 13 Jbeta primers. Profiling relied on immunoSEQ multiplex PCR, and the TCRdb table lists in-frame clones only, not all of them. Here the sample spans 85,000 to 100,000 clones, 85% to 90% being singletons. Sequenced sample: PBMCs. V and J are TRBV29-1 and TRBJ1-3; D gene uncertain. The receptor comes from a man aged 18 to 30 in good health and CMV-seronegative. This CDR3 is CSVEDRGRPGNTIYF. Written as DNA, the CDR3 is TGCAGCGTTGAAGATCGGGGAAGACCCGGAAACACCATATATTTT. The full variable domain, in which reference TRBV29-1 and TRBJ1-3 provide the parts outside the CDR3, is SAVISQKPSRDICQRGTSLTIQCQVDSQVTMMFWYRQQPGQSLTLIATANQGSEATYESGFVIDKFPISRPNLTFSTLTVSNMSPEDSSIYLCSVEDRGRPGNTIYFGEGSWLTVV.